A selection of T cell receptor beta chains follows, all from one sample in a study of CD8 T cells in ankylosing spondylitis. TCRdb called the 5' RACE reads again in MiXCR, with one record for every CDR3 protein. The top ten clones hold 1.4% of a sample with roughly 40,000 distinct CDR3 sequences, around 10% of them seen once. What was sequenced was blood, either unsorted or a sorted T cell fraction (not recorded which). These receptors were collected from a male donor with ankylosing spondylitis or in good health (not recorded which). Each CDR3 is given with its conserved first and last residue. D genes are given only for firm matches. Clone size is shown for a subset of rows, as once, few, many or a class of expanded clone.

j_gene,abundance,d_gene,v_gene,CDR3nt,CDR3aa
TRBJ2-3,many,TRBD2,TRBV29-1,TGCAGCGACAGGACTAGTTCAGATACGCAGTATTTT,CSDRTSSDTQYF
TRBJ1-6,many,TRBD1,TRBV5-1,TGCGCCAGCAGAGAGAGACAGGGCCATAATTCACCCCTCCACTTT,CASRERQGHNSPLHF
TRBJ1-6,NA,NA,TRBV19,TGTGCCACTCAGACGGGACGGTACTATAATTCACCCCTCCACTTT,CATQTGRYYNSPLHF
TRBJ2-5,NA,NA,TRBV4-2,TGTGTCAGCAGCCAAGATACTAGCAGAGAGGCCCAGTACTTC,CVSSQDTSREAQYF
TRBJ2-1,many,TRBD2,TRBV20-1,TGCAGTGCCTCGGGACTAGCGGGGACAGAATACAATGAGCAGTTCTTC,CSASGLAGTEYNEQFF
TRBJ2-5,NA,TRBD1,TRBV2,TGTGCCAGCAACGACAGGGTTACGGAGACCCAGTACTTC,CASNDRVTETQYF
TRBJ2-3,few,NA,TRBV12-3/TRBV12-4,TGTGCCAGCAGTGACCGACAGCTAGGGGTCGATACGCAGTATTTT,CASSDRQLGVDTQYF
TRBJ2-7,NA,TRBD1,TRBV29-1,TGCAGCGTTGATTTGGCGGACAGGACCTCCTACGAGCAGTACTTC,CSVDLADRTSYEQYF
TRBJ2-7,many,TRBD1,TRBV5-1,TGCGCCAGCAGCTTGGAGGGACAGGGCTACGAGCAGTACTTC,CASSLEGQGYEQYF
TRBJ2-7,many,NA,TRBV14,TGTGCCAGCAGCCAGGGCCCGGACGGCTCCTACGAGCAGTACTTC,CASSQGPDGSYEQYF
TRBJ1-5,NA,NA,TRBV18,TGTGCCAGCTCCCCACAAGGCTCGACGCCCCAGCATTTT,CASSPQGSTPQHF
TRBJ1-1,few,NA,TRBV2,TGTGCCAGCAGTGCCGACGTCAACACTGAAGCTTTCTTT,CASSADVNTEAFF
TRBJ1-1,many,NA,TRBV28,TGTGCCAGCAGTTTCAAGGCTAAAGCTTTCTTT,CASSFKAKAFF
TRBJ2-7,many,TRBD1,TRBV28,TGTGCCAGCAGTTTAACTGGGACAGCCTCCTACGAGCAGTACTTC,CASSLTGTASYEQYF
TRBJ2-2,many,NA,TRBV12-3/TRBV12-4,TGTGCCAGCACGACAGGGAACACCGGGGAGCTGTTTTTT,CASTTGNTGELFF
TRBJ2-6,NA,NA,TRBV5-1,TGCGCCAGCAGCTTGGAGAGGCGCCACTCTGGGGCCAACGTCCTGACTTTC,CASSLERRHSGANVLTF
TRBJ2-5,few,NA,TRBV19,TGTGCCAGTAGTACGACCTATAACCAAGAGACCCAGTACTTC,CASSTTYNQETQYF
TRBJ2-2,few,NA,TRBV5-1,TGCGCCAGCAGCTTGGACATCAACACCGGGGAGCTGTTTTTT,CASSLDINTGELFF
TRBJ1-1,medium-sized,TRBD1,TRBV6-1,TGTGCCAGCAGTCGCGGGACAGGGCTTGGACGTGAAGCTTTCTTT,CASSRGTGLGREAFF
TRBJ2-1,NA,NA,TRBV20-1,TGCAGTGCTATGGGGGTTGGTGAGCAGTTCTTC,CSAMGVGEQFF
TRBJ2-2,NA,NA,TRBV5-1,TGCGCCAGCAGCTACCCCAGAAGCGGCACTTACACCGGGGAGCTGTTTTTT,CASSYPRSGTYTGELFF
TRBJ2-2,NA,NA,TRBV7-2,TGTGCCAGCAGCCCCCAGGGGAACACCGGGGAGCTGTTTTTT,CASSPQGNTGELFF
TRBJ1-5,many,NA,TRBV7-9,TGTGCCAGCAGCTTAGGCAGGGGCTTAAATCAGCCCCAGCATTTT,CASSLGRGLNQPQHF
TRBJ1-2,few,NA,TRBV7-9,TGTGCCAGCAGCTTAGCGCTCCAGGACTATGGCTACACCTTC,CASSLALQDYGYTF
TRBJ1-1,many,NA,TRBV5-1,TGCGCCAGCAGCTTTACGGGTAGCGCTGAAGCTTTCTTT,CASSFTGSAEAFF
TRBJ1-2,many,NA,TRBV5-6,TGTGCCAGCAGCTTGGTCACGGGATTGGGCGGTGGCTACACCTTC,CASSLVTGLGGGYTF
TRBJ2-2,many,NA,TRBV6-6,TGTGCCAGCTCCGAGATGGGCACCGGGGAGCTGTTTTTT,CASSEMGTGELFF
TRBJ2-2,many,NA,TRBV28,TGTGCCAGCAGTTTCCCAGGGAACACCGGGGAGCTGTTTTTT,CASSFPGNTGELFF
TRBJ2-3,many,NA,TRBV4-2,TGTGCCAGCAGCCAACAGCCGGGGCAGCTGGATACGCAGTATTTT,CASSQQPGQLDTQYF